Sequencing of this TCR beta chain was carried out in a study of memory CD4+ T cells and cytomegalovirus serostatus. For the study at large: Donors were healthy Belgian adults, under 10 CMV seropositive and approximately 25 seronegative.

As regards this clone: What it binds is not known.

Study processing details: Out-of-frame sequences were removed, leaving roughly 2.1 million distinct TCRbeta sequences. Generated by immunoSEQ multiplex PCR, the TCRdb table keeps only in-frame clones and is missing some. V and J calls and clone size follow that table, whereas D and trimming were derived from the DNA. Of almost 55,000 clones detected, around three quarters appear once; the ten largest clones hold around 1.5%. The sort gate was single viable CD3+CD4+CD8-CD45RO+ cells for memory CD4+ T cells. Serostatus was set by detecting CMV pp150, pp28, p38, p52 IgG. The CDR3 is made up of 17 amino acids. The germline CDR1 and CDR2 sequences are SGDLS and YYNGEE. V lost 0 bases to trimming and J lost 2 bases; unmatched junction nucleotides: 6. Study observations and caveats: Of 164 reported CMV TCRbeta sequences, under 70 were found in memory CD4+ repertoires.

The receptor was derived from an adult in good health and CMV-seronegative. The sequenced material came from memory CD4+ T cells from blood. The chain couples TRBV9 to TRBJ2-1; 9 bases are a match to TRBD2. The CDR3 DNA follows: TGTGCCAGCAGCGTAGCTACCAGCGGGGGGCCCTACAATGAGCAGTTCTTC. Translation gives CASSVATSGGPYNEQFF.